This paragraph reports one T cell receptor beta chain. Only one count was recorded for this clone. It lacks a known antigen. No per-base quality is available; no much larger clone lies one base away. Library preparation employed the immunoSEQ multiplex PCR assay. Held by TCRdb, this immuneACCESS table contains in-frame sequences only and omits some clones. Under half of the omission traces to an unresolved V gene where checked; the cause of the rest is unknown. The sample yields under 80,000 clones; roughly 92% were counted once. Approximately 4% of the sample rests with the top ten. The record originates from a study of T cell changes during pregnancy in multiple sclerosis (dated by TCRdb to between 2019 and 2020). For context, the study as a whole: The study examined how the T cell repertoire changed over the course of pregnancy in women with multiple sclerosis.

Sequencing was performed on peripheral blood, taken after pregnancy. This clonotype was sampled from a female donor in good health, enrolled as a control in a pregnancy study.

In nucleotides, the sequence is TGTGCCAGCAGCGTGAGGGAGACTAGCGGTTACAATGAGCAGTTCTTC. This codes for CASSVRETSGYNEQFF. Here the chain combines TRBV9 and TRBJ2-1; TRBD2 agrees with 9 junctional bases. V ends up 2 bases short and J 4 bases short, with an unmatched junction base count of 7. CDR1 and CDR2 are read off the germline V gene as SGDLS and YYNGEE. From cysteine to phenylalanine, the CDR3 is 16 amino acids long. The DNA shown is the 48-base CDR3, in frame from base 1.